This T cell receptor beta chain appears in the sequencing data of a study of T-cell memory formation after mild COVID-19. As for the study in general: In these data, TCR clusters were largely donor specific.

This clonotype was seen only a few times. Its antigen remains unknown. Study-level findings and limits: Largely, contracting CD4+ clones fell within CM and EM, and contracting CD8+ clones within EMRA. Clones that shrank (day 15 to 85) were balanced CD4/CD8, whereas later expanders leaned CD4+.

The CDR3 is 15 amino acids. CDR1 and CDR2 from the germline V gene are DFQATT and SNEGSKA (reference sequence). With V trimmed by 6 bases and J by 0 bases, 10 bases remained unmatched. TCRalpha and TCRbeta libraries used 5'RACE with constant-segment primers and UMIs. TCRdb passed the 5' RACE reads through MiXCR, listing each CDR3 protein once. Among nearly 250,000 distinct CDR3 sequences listed, 15% to 19% were seen once. Sequencing used PBMCs or a T cell subset sorted from them (not recorded which). This receptor was taken from an adult woman who had mild COVID-19 (a few samples of this study predate the infection). Cell type and time point are not known. The chain carries TRBV20-1 and TRBJ1-2, with 7 bases matching TRBD1. This CDR3 reads CSATPRTGSNYGYTF. For the CDR3, the DNA is TGCAGTGCCACCCCCCGGACAGGATCTAACTATGGCTACACCTTC.